This T cell receptor (beta chain) derives from a study of blood T cell repertoires in COVID-19. The V gene lost 2 bases and the J gene lost 9 bases, with 14 bases spanning the gap. The germline V gene has CDR1 ENHRY and CDR2 SYGVKD. The CDR3 contains 14 residues. TCRdb keeps only in-frame clones here, not all; method: immunoSEQ multiplex PCR. The profile shows some 190,000 clones, about 80% of them singletons. The TCR originated in a man between 60 and 70 years old who had been exposed to COVID-19. The chain couples TRBV10-3 to TRBJ1-5, with D perhaps TRBD1 (5 bases). The specimen was PBMCs or T cells enriched from blood (not recorded which). CDR3: CAISEGAVRWPQHF. In DNA, the CDR3 is TGTGCCATCAGTGAGGGGGCAGTTCGTTGGCCCCAGCATTTT.